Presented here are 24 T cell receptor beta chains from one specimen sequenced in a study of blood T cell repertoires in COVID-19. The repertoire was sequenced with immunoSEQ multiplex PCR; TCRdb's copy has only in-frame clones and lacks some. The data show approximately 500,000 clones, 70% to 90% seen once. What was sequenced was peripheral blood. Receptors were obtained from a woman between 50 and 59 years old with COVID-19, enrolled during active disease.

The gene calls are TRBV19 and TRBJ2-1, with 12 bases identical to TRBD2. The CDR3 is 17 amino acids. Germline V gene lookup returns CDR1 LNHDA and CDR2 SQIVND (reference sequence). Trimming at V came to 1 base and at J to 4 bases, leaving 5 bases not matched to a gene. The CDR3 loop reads CASSIAGLAGSYNEQFF. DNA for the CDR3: TGTGCCAGTAGTATAGCCGGACTAGCGGGGTCTTACAATGAGCAGTTCTTC.

For the CDR3, the DNA is TGTGCCAGCTCACCCTACGGGGTGGGGGCCGCAGATACGCAGTATTTT. It translates to CASSPYGVGAADTQYF. The J gene is TRBJ2-3, the V gene TRBV18; tentative D call: TRBD1 (6 bases). Trimming took 3 bases from V and 4 from J, leaving 17 bases between them. Per germline, CDR1 KGHSH and CDR2 LQKENI. The CDR3 covers 16 residues.

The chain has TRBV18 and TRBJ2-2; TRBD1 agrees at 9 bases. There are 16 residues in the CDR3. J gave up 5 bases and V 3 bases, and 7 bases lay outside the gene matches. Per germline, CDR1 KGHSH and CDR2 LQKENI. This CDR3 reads CASSPPGQGRTGELFF. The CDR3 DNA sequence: TGTGCCAGCTCACCGCCGGGACAGGGCAGGACCGGGGAGCTGTTTTTT.

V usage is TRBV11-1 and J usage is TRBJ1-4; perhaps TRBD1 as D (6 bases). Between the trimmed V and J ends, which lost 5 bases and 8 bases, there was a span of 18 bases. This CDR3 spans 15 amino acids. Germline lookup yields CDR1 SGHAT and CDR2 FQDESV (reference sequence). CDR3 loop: CASSTQGSIPEKLFF. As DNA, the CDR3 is TGTGCCAGCAGCACACAGGGATCTATCCCGGAAAAACTGTTTTTT.

The CDR3 region has the DNA TGTGCCAGCAGCCTTAGCGGGGGGGATACAGATACGCAGTATTTT. It translates to CASSLSGGDTDTQYF. The chain employs TRBV3-1 (or the pseudogene TRBV3-2) and TRBJ2-3; 11 bases line up with TRBD2. Germline V gives CDR1 LGHDT, CDR2 YNNKEL (reference sequence). The CDR3 sequence is 15 residues long. V lost 4 bases to trimming and J lost 3 bases; unmatched junction nucleotides: 3.

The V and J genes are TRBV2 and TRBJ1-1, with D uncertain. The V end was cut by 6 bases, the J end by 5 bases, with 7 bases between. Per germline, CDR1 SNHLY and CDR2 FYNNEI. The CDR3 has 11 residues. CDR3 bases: TGTGCCAGCAGCGGAGGGACTGAAGCTTTCTTT. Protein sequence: CASSGGTEAFF.

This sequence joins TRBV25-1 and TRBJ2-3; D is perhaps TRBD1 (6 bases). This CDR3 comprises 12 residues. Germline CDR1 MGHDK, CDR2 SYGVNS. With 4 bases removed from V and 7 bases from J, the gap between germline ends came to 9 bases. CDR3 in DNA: TGTGCCAGCAGTGCCACAGGGAATACGCAGTATTTT. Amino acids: CASSATGNTQYF.

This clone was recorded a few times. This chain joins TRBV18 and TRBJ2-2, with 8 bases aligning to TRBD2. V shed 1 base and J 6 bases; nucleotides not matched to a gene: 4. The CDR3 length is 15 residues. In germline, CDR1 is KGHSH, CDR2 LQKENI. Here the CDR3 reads CASSPREAGAGELFF. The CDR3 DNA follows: TGTGCCAGCTCACCACGGGAAGCGGGGGCCGGGGAGCTGTTTTTT.

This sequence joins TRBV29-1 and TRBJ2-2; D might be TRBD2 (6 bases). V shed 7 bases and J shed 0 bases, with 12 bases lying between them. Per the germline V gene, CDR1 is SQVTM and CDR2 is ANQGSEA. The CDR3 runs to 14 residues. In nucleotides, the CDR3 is TGCAGCGCCGAGGAGGGTTCGAACACCGGGGAGCTGTTTTTT. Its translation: CSAEEGSNTGELFF.

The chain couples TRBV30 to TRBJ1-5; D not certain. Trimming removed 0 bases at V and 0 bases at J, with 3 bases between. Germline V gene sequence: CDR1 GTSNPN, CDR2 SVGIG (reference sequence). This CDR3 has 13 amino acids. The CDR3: CAWSVSSNQPQHF. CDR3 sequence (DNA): TGTGCCTGGAGTGTTAGTAGCAATCAGCCCCAGCATTTT.

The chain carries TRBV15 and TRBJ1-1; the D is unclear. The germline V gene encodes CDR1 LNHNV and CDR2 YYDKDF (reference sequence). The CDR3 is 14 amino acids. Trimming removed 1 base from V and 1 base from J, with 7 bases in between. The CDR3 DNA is TGTGCCACCAGCAGAGTCGCGGGGAACACTGAAGCTTTCTTT. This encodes CATSRVAGNTEAFF.

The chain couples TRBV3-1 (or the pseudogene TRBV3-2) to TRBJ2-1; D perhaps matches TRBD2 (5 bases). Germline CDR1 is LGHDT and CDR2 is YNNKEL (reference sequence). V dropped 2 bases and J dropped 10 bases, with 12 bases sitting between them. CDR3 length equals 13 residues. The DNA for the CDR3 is TGTGCCAGCAGCCAACGGGGAAGCCCCGAGCAGTTCTTC. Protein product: CASSQRGSPEQFF.

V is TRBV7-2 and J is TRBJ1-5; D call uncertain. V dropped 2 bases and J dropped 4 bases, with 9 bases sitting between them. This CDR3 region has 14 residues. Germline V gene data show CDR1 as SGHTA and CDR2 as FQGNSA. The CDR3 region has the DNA TGTGCCAGCAGCTTAACGGAGAGGAATCAGCCCCAGCATTTT. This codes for CASSLTERNQPQHF.

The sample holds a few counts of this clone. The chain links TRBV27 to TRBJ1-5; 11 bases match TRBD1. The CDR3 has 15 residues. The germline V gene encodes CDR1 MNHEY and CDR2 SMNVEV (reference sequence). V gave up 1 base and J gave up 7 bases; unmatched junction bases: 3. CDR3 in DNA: TGTGCCAGCAGTTTATGGGGACAGGGGGAACAGCCCCAGCATTTT. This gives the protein CASSLWGQGEQPQHF.

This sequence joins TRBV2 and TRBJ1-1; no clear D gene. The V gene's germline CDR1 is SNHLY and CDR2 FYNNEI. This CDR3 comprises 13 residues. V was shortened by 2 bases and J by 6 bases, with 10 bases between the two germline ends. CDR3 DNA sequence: TGTGCCAGCAGTGAAAAAGCGTACGCTGAAGCTTTCTTT. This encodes CASSEKAYAEAFF.

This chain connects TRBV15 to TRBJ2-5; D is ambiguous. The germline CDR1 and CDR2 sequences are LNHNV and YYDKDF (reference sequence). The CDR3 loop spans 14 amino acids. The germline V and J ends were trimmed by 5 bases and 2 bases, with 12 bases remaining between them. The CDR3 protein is CATSFRDWQETQYF. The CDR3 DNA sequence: TGTGCCACCAGCTTTCGAGACTGGCAAGAGACCCAGTACTTC.

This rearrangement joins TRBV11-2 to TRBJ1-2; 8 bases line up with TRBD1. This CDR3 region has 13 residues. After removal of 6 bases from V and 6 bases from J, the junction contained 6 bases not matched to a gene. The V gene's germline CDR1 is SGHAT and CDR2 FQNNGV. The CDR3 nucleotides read TGTGCCAGCAGTCCGGACAGGGCGGATGGCTACACCTTC. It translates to CASSPDRADGYTF.

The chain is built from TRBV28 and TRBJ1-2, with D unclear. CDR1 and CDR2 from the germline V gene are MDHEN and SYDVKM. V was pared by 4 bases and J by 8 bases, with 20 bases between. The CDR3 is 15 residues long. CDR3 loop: CASSYMSARLKGYTF. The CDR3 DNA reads TGTGCCAGCAGTTACATGTCAGCCCGACTAAAGGGCTACACCTTC.

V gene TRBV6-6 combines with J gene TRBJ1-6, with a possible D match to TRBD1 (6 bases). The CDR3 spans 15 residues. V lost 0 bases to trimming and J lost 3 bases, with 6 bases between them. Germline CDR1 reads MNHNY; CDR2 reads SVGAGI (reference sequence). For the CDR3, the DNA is TGTGCCAGCAGTTACTCGGACAGCTATAATTCACCCCTCCACTTT. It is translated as CASSYSDSYNSPLHF.

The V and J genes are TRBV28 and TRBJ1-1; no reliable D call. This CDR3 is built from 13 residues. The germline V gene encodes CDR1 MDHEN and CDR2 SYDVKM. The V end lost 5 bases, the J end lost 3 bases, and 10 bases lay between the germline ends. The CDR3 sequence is CASSPLLDTEAFF. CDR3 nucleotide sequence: TGTGCCAGCAGTCCTCTTTTAGACACTGAAGCTTTCTTT.

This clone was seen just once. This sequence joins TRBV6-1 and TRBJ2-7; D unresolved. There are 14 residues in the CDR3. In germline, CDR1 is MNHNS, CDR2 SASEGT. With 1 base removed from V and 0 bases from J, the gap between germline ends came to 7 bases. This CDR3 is CASSEGGASYEQYF. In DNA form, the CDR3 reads TGTGCCAGCAGTGAAGGCGGTGCCTCCTACGAGCAGTACTTC.

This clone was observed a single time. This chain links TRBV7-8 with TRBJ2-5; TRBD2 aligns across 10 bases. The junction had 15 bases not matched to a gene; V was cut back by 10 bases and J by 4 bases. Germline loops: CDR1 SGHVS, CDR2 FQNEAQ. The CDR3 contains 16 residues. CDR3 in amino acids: CATIRSGGGLGETQYF. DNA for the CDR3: TGTGCCACCATAAGAAGCGGGGGGGGCCTAGGAGAGACCCAGTACTTC.

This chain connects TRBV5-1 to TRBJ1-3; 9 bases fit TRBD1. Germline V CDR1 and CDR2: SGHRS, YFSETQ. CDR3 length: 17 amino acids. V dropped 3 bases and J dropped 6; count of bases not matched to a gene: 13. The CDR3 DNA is TGCGCCAGCAGCTCGGACAGGGGATACGGTCAGGAAAACACCATATATTTT. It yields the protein CASSSDRGYGQENTIYF.

For the CDR3, the DNA is TGTGCCATCAGTGAGTCGGGACAGAGTTATGGCTACACCTTC. This encodes CAISESGQSYGYTF. The V call is TRBV10-3, the J call TRBJ1-2, with 7 bases identical to TRBD1. This CDR3 comprises 14 residues. Trimming at V came to 0 bases and at J to 5 bases, leaving 3 bases not matched to a gene. Germline V gives CDR1 ENHRY, CDR2 SYGVKD.